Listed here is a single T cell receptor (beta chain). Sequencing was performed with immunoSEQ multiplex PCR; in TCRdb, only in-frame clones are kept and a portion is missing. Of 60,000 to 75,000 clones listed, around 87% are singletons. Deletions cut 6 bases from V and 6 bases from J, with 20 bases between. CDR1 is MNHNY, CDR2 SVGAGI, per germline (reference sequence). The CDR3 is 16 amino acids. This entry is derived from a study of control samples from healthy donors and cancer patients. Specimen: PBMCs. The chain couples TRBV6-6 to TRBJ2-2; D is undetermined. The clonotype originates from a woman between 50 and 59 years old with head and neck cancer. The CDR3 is CASSYSTAMISGELFF. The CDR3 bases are TGTGCCAGCAGCTATTCAACTGCTATGATCTCCGGGGAGCTGTTTTTT.